The 11 T cell receptor beta chains below were found in one sample sequenced in a study of shared clonotypes between healthy human individuals. TCRdb's copy holds only in-frame clones and misses some; the assay was immunoSEQ multiplex PCR. This sample has over a million clones, with approximately 96% found just once. The specimen sequenced was naive CD4+ T cells sorted from blood. Specified subset: CD45RA+ positively selected. Receptor source: a young man in good health.

CDR3 nucleotide sequence: TGTGCCAGCAGCCGAGGGATCACAGATACGCAGTATTTT. It codes for CASSRGITDTQYF. The chain employs TRBV7-2 and TRBJ2-3, with D perhaps TRBD2 (5 bases). The CDR3 sequence is 13 residues long. CDR1 and CDR2 from the germline V gene are SGHTA and FQGNSA. V lost 5 bases and J lost 2, with 8 bases in between. Drawing the rest from reference TRBV7-2 and TRBJ2-3, the complete variable domain is GAGVSQSPSNKVTEKGKDVELRCDPISGHTALYWYRQSLGQGLEFLIYFQGNSAPDKSGLPSDRFSAERTGGSVSTLTIQRTQQEDSAVYLCASSRGITDTQYFGPGTRLTVL.

The rearrangement joins TRBV27 to TRBJ1-1, with D maybe TRBD1 (5 bases). Trimming removed 0 bases at V and 2 bases at J, with 13 bases between. In germline, CDR1 is MNHEY, CDR2 SMNVEV (reference sequence). This CDR3 has 16 amino acids. The DNA for the CDR3 is TGTGCCAGCAGTTTATCGGGGGTGAGGGGCAACACTGAAGCTTTCTTT. It translates to CASSLSGVRGNTEAFF.

The V and J genes are TRBV27 and TRBJ1-2; D is uncertain. The V end lost 3 bases, the J end lost 2 bases, and 7 bases lay between the germline ends. The germline CDR1 and CDR2 sequences are MNHEY and SMNVEV (reference sequence). The CDR3 consists of 13 residues. The CDR3 loop reads CASSLHTNYGYTF. The CDR3 DNA is TGTGCCAGCAGTTTGCACACGAACTATGGCTACACCTTC.

The V gene is TRBV7-9, the J gene TRBJ1-1, with D tentatively TRBD1 (6 bases). The germline V gene encodes CDR1 SEHNR and CDR2 FQNEAQ (reference sequence). This CDR3 spans 13 amino acids. The ends were cut back, 8 bases at V and 0 bases at J, with 10 bases in the middle. CDR3 in amino acids: CASGRQVNTEAFF. DNA of the CDR3: TGTGCCAGCGGCCGACAGGTGAACACTGAAGCTTTCTTT.

The J gene is TRBJ1-3, the V gene TRBV10-3; D unresolved. Between the trimmed V and J ends, which lost 0 bases and 4 bases, there was a span of 13 bases. The CDR3 is 16 amino acids. Germline CDR1 ENHRY, CDR2 SYGVKD. The DNA for the CDR3 is TGTGCCATCAGTGAGTCGATCGCGGGTTCCGGAAACACCATATATTTT. This translates into CAISESIAGSGNTIYF.

The J gene is TRBJ2-7, the V gene TRBV28; TRBD2 agrees at 7 bases. The CDR3 extends over 15 amino acids. Looked up from germline, CDR1 is MDHEN and CDR2 is SYDVKM. V shed 4 bases, J shed 4 bases, and the junction held 10 bases outside the gene matches. CDR3 DNA: TGTGCCAGCAGTTCCCGGGCTAGCGGATGGTACGAGCAGTACTTC. Translation: CASSSRASGWYEQYF.

This sequence joins TRBV9 and TRBJ2-4; maybe TRBD2 (6 bases). Germline CDR1 SGDLS, CDR2 YYNGEE. The CDR3 has 19 amino acids. V dropped 5 bases and J dropped 7 bases, with 31 bases sitting between them. CDR3 amino acids: CASSRVGVNQKGGLNIQYF. The CDR3 DNA reads TGTGCCAGCAGTAGGGTGGGCGTGAATCAGAAGGGAGGTTTGAACATTCAGTACTTC.

This clone was counted once. The chain links TRBV6-1 to TRBJ2-5; unclear D gene. CDR3 size: 15 residues. Trimming left V 4 bases short and J 3 bases short, with 15 bases between. Germline V gene data show CDR1 as MNHNS and CDR2 as SASEGT. The CDR3, as DNA: TGTGCCAGCAGTGTGGCGCCCGATCCAAAAGAGACCCAGTACTTC. Protein sequence: CASSVAPDPKETQYF.

The V call is TRBV27, the J call TRBJ2-3; possible D gene TRBD2, 5 bases. The V and J ends lost 2 bases and 1 base respectively, with 7 bases between them. CDR3 length: 14 residues. The germline V gene encodes CDR1 MNHEY and CDR2 SMNVEV (reference sequence). CDR3 in DNA: TGTGCCAGCAGTTTAGGAGCGGGCACAGATACGCAGTATTTT. Amino acids: CASSLGAGTDTQYF.

The J gene is TRBJ2-7, the V gene TRBV7-9, with D possibly being TRBD1 or TRBD2 (5 bases each). With 0 bases removed from V and 6 bases from J, the gap between germline ends came to 15 bases. CDR1 is SEHNR and CDR2 is FQNEAQ in the germline V gene (reference sequence). This CDR3 spans 15 amino acids. The CDR3 DNA is TGTGCCAGCAGCTTAGCGACAGCTTTTGGAGGCGAGCAGTACTTC. It specifies CASSLATAFGGEQYF.

The V call is TRBV6-5, the J call TRBJ2-1, with 11 bases identical to TRBD2. The CDR3 consists of 16 residues. J lost 2 bases, V lost 4 bases, and 4 bases had no gene match. Germline assignment: CDR1 MNHEY and CDR2 SVGAGI. CDR3: CASSSGTSGPYNEQFF. The CDR3 nucleotides are TGTGCCAGCAGTTCAGGGACTAGCGGTCCCTACAATGAGCAGTTCTTC.